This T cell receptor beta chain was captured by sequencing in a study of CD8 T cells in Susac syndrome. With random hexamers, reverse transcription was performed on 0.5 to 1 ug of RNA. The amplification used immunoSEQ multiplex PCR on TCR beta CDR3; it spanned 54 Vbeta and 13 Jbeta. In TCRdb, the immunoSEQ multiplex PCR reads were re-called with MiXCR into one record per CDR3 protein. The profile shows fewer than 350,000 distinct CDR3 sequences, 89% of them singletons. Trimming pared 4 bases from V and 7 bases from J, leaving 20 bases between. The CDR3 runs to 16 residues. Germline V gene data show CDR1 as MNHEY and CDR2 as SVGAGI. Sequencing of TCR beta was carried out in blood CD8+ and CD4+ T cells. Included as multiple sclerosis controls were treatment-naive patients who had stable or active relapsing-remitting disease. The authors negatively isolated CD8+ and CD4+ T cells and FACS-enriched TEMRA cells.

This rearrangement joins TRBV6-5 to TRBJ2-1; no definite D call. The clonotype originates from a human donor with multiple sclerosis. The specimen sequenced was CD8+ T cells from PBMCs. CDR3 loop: CASSSLSFPAHNEQFF. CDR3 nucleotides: TGTGCCAGCAGTTCCCTCTCGTTTCCAGCCCATAATGAGCAGTTCTTC.